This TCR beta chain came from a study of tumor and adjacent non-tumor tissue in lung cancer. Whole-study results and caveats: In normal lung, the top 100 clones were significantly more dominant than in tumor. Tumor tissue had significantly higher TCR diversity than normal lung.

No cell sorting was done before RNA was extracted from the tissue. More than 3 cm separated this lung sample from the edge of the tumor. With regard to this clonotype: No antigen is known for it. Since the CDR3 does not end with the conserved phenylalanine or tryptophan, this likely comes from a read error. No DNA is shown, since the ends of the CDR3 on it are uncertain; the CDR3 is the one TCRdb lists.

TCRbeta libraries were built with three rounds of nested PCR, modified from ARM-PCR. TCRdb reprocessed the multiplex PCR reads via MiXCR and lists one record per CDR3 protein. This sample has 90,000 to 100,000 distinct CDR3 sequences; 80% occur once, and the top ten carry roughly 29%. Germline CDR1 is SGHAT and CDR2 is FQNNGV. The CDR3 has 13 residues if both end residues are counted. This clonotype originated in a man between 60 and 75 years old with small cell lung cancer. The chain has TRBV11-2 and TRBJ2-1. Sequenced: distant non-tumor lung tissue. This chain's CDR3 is CASSLGGYNGQFL.